The entry that follows covers one T cell receptor beta chain sequence. Its antigen is unidentified. Carried by the TCR beta cDNA libraries were unique molecular identifiers. TCRdb independently ran MiXCR on the PCR reads; one entry per CDR3 protein. The profile shows hundreds of thousands of distinct CDR3 sequences, 44% of them singletons. The CDR3 spans 16 residues. Deletions cut 0 bases from V and 3 bases from J, with 13 bases between. Per germline, CDR1 SGHRS and CDR2 YFSETQ. This specimen comes from a study of post-analysis software for immune sequencing data. General study points: Roughly 5 TRBV segments (TRBV5-6, TRBV5-1 and TRBV20-1 among them) occurred more frequently in patients than in controls.

The specimen sequenced was blood. The source of this sequence is a girl under 18 with multiple sclerosis. This rearrangement joins TRBV5-1 to TRBJ2-1; D call uncertain. CDR3 residues: CASSLVGFTVYNEQFF. In nucleotides, the CDR3 is TGCGCCAGCAGCTTGGTCGGGTTTACAGTCTACAATGAGCAGTTCTTC.